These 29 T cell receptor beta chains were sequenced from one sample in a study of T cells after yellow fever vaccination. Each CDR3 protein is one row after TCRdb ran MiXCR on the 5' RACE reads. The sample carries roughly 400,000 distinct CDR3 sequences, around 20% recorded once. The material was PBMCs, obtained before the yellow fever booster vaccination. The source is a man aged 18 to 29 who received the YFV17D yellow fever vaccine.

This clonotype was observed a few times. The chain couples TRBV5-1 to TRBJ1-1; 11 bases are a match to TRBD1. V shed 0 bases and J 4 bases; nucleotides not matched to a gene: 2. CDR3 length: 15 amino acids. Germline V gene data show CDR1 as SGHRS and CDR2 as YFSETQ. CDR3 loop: CASSLGTGGVTEAFF. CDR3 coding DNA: TGCGCCAGCAGCTTGGGGACAGGGGGCGTCACTGAAGCTTTCTTT.

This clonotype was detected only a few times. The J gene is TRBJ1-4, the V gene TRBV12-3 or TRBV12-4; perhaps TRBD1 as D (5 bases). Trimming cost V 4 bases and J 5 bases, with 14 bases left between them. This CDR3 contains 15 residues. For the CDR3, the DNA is TGTGCCAGCAGTTCACTCGGGACGGCAAATGAAAAACTGTTTTTT. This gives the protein CASSSLGTANEKLFF.

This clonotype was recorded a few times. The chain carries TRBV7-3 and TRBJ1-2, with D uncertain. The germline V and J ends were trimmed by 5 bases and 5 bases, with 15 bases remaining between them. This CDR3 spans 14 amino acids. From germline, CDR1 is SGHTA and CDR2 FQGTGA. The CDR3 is CASSPTGMEYGYTF. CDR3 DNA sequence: TGTGCCAGCAGCCCAACGGGGATGGAATATGGCTACACCTTC.

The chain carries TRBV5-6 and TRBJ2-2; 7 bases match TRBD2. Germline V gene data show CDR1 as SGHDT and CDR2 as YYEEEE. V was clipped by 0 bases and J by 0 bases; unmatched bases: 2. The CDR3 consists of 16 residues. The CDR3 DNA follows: TGTGCCAGCAGCTTGGTGGCGGGGGCGAACACCGGGGAGCTGTTTTTT. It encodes CASSLVAGANTGELFF.

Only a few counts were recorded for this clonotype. CDR3: CASSVGSGINEQFF. The CDR3 DNA reads TGTGCCAGCAGCGTAGGGAGTGGAATCAATGAGCAGTTCTTC. The chain employs TRBV9 and TRBJ2-1; D is undetermined. The CDR3 consists of 14 residues. Per the germline V gene, CDR1 is SGDLS and CDR2 is YYNGEE. The V end was cut by 0 bases, the J end by 6 bases, with 10 bases between.

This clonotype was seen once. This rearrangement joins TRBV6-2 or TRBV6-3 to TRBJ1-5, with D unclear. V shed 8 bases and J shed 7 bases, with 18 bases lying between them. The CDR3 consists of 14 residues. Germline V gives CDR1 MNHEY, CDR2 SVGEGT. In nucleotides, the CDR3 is TGTGCCAGCCGCGGGAAGGAGGATCGGCAGCCCCAGCATTTT. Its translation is CASRGKEDRQPQHF.

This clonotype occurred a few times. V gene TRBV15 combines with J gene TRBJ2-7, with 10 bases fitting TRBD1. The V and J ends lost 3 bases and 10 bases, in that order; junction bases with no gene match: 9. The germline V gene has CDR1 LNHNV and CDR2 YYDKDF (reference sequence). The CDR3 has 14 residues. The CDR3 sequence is CATSRDRGASEQYV. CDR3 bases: TGTGCCACCAGCAGGGACAGGGGGGCGTCGGAACAGTACGTC.

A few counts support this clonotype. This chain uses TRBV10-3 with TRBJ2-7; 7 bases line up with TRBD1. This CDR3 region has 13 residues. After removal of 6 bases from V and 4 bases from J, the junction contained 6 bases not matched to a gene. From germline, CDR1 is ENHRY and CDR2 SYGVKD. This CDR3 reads CAISRQGLYEQYV. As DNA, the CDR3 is TGTGCCATCAGCCGACAGGGCTTATACGAGCAGTACGTC.

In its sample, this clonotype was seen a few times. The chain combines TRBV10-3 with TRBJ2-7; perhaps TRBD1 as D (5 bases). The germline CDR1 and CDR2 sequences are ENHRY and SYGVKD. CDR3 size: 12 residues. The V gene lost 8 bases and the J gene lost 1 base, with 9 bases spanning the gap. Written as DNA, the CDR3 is TGTGCCATCGGGGCAGCATCCTACGAGCAGTACTTC. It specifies CAIGAASYEQYF.

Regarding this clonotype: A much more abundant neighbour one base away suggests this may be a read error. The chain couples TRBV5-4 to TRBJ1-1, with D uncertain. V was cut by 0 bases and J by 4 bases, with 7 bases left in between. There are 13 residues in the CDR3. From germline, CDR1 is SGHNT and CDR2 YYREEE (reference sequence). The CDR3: CASSLAVSTEAFF. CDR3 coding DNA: TGTGCCAGCAGCTTGGCGGTTAGCACTGAAGCTTTCTTT.

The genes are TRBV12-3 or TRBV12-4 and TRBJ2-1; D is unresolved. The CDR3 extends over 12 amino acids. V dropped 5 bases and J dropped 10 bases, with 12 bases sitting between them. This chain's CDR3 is CASSHVRNEQFF. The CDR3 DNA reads TGTGCCAGCAGTCATGTTCGAAACGAGCAGTTCTTC.

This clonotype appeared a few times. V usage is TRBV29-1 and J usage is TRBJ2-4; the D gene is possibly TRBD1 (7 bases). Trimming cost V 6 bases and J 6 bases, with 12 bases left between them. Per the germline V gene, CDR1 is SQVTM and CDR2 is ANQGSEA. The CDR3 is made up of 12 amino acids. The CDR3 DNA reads TGCAGCGTGCGGGACAGTTTAAACATTCAGTACTTC. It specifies CSVRDSLNIQYF.

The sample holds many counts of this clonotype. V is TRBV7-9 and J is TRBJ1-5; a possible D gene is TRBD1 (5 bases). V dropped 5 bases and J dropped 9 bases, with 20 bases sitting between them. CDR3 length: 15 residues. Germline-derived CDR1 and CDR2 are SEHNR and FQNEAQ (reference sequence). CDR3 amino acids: CASSADIPVGRPQHF. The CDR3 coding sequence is TGTGCCAGCAGCGCCGACATCCCGGTGGGGCGGCCCCAGCATTTT.

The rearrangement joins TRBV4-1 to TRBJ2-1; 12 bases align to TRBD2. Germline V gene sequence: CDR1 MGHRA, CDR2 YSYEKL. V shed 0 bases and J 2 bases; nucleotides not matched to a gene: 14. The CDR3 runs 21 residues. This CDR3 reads CASSQETSGGPISKTYNEQFF. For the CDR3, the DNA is TGCGCCAGCAGCCAAGAAACTAGCGGGGGGCCAATTAGTAAGACCTACAATGAGCAGTTCTTC.

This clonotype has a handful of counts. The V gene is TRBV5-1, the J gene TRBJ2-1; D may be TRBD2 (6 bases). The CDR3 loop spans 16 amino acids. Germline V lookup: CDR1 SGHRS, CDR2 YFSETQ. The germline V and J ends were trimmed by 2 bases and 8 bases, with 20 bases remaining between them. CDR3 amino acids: CASSFTSRTFVDEQFF. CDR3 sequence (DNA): TGCGCCAGCAGCTTCACTAGCCGCACTTTTGTGGATGAGCAGTTCTTC.

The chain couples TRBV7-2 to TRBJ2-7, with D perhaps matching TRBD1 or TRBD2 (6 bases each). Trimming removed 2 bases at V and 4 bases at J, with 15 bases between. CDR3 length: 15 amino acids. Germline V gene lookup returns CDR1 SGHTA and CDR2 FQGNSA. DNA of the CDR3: TGTGCCAGCAGCTTACAGGGTGGGGGGCCTTACGAGCAGTACTTC. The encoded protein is CASSLQGGGPYEQYF.

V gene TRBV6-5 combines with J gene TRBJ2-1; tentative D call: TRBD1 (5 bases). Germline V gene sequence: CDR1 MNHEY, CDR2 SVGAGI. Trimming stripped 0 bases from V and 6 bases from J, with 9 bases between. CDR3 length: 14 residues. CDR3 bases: TGTGCCAGCAGTTACTCAGGGGCAGGCAATGAGCAGTTCTTC. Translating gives CASSYSGAGNEQFF.

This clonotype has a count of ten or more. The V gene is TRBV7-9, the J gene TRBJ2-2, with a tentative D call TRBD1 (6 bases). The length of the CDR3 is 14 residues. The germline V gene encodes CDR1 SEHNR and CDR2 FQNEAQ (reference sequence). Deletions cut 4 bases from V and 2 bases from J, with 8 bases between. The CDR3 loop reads CASSSGTNTGELFF. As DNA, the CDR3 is TGTGCCAGCAGCTCCGGGACAAACACCGGGGAGCTGTTTTTT.

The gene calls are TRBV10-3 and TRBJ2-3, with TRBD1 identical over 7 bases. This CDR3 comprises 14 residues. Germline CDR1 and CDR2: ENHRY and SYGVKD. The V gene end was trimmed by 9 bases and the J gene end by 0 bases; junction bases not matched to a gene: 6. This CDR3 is CAINRGGSTDTQYF. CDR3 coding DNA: TGTGCCATAAACCGAGGGGGCAGCACAGATACGCAGTATTTT.

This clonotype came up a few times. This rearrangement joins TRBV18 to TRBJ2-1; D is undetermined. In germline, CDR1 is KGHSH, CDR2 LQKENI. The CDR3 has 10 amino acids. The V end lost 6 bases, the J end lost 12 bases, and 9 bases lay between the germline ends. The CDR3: CASSDGSQFF. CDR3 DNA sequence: TGTGCCAGCTCGGATGGCTCGCAGTTCTTC.

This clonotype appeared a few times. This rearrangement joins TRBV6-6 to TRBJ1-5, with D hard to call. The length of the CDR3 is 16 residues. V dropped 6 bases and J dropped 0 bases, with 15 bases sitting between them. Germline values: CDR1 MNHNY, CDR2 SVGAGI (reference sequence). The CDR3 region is CASREWGDYSNQPQHF. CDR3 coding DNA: TGTGCCAGCAGAGAGTGGGGAGATTATAGCAATCAGCCCCAGCATTTT.

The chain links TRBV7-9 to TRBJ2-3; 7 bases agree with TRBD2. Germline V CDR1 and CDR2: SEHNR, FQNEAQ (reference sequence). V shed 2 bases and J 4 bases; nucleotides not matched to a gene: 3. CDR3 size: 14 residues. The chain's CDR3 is CASSLRSGADTQYF. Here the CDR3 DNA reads TGTGCCAGCAGCTTAAGGAGCGGGGCAGATACGCAGTATTTT.

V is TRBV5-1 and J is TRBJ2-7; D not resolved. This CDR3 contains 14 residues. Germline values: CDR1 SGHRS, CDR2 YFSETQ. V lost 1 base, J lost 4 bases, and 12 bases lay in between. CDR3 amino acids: CASSLTASGYEQYF. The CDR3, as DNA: TGCGCCAGCAGCTTGACAGCCTCTGGATACGAGCAGTACTTC. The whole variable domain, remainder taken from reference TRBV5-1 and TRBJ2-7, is KAGVTQTPRYLIKTRGQQVTLSCSPISGHRSVSWYQQTPGQGLQFLFEYFSETQRNKGNFPGRFSGRQFSNSRSEMNVSTLELGDSALYLCASSLTASGYEQYFGPGTRLTVT.

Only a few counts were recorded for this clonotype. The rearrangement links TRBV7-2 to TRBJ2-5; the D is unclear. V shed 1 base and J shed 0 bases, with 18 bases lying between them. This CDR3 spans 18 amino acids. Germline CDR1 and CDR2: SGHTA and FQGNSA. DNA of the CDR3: TGTGCCAGCAGCTTAGTGTCATTGGGCACCACGTACCAAGAGACCCAGTACTTC. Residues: CASSLVSLGTTYQETQYF.

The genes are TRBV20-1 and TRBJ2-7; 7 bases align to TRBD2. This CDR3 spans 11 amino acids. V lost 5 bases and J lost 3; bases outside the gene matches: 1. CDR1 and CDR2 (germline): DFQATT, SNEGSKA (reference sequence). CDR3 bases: TGCAGTGCTGGCGGGGGCTACGAGCAGTACTTC. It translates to CSAGGGYEQYF.

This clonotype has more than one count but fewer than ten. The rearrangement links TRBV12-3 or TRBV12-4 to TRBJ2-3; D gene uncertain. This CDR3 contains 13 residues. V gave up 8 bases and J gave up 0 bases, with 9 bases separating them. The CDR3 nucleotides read TGTGCCAGCGTTTTATCGAGCACAGATACGCAGTATTTT. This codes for CASVLSSTDTQYF.

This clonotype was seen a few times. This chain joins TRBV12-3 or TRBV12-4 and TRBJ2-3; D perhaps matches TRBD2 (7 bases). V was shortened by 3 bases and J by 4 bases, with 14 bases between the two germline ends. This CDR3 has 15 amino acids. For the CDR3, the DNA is TGTGCCAGCAGTTTTGGGGGGGCCTCGGCAGATACGCAGTATTTT. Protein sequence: CASSFGGASADTQYF.

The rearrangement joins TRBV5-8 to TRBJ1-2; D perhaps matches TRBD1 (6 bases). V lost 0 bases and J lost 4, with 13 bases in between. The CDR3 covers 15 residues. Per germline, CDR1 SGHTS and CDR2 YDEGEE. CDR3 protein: CASSLDWGGFYGYTF. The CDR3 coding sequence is TGTGCCAGCAGCTTGGATTGGGGGGGCTTCTATGGCTACACCTTC.

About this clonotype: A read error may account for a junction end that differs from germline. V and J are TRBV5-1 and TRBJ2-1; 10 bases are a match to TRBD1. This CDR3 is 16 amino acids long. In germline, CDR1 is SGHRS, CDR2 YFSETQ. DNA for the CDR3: TGCGCCAGCAGCCTGACCGGGACAGGGGCCTACAATGATCAGTTCTTC. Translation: CASSLTGTGAYNDQFF.